These 19 T cell receptor beta chains were all obtained from the same sample, sequenced in a study of T cells expressing NK-cell markers. TCRdb processed the 5' RACE reads again and assigns one entry to each CDR3 protein, with no DNA. The sample holds 150,000 or so distinct CDR3 sequences. Sample: blood T cells: a sorted CD56 or NKG2C T cell subset, CD4+ or CD8+ T cells, or bulk PBMC T cells (not recorded which). All receptors come from a woman between 18 and 75 years old in good health.

The rearrangement joins TRBV29-1 to TRBJ2-3; TCRdb selects TRBD1, and the lack of DNA leaves this call unchecked. In germline, CDR1 is SQVTM, CDR2 ANQGSEA. The CDR3 loop spans 14 amino acids. CDR3 loop: CSASTATSTDTQYF.

The chain recombines TRBV5-6 with TRBJ2-7; TCRdb proposes TRBD1, but this gene call is untestable without DNA. CDR1 and CDR2 from the germline V gene are SGHDT and YYEEEE. The CDR3 runs to 15 residues. This CDR3 is CASSLKVNREYEQYF.

This chain links TRBV28 with TRBJ2-5; the TCRdb D gene call, TRBD2, has no DNA to confirm it. CDR3 length: 16 residues. The germline gives CDR1 MDHEN, CDR2 SYDVKM. CDR3 sequence: CASSTSPERVVETQYF.

The chain couples TRBV6-2 or TRBV6-3 to TRBJ2-1; absent DNA, TCRdb's TRBD2 call cannot be checked. CDR1 and CDR2 (germline): MNHEY, SVGEGT. The length of the CDR3 is 16 residues. The CDR3 region is CASSSPRLAGLLEQFF.

This chain connects TRBV4-2 to TRBJ2-1; TCRdb returns TRBD2, unconfirmable since there is no DNA. Germline-derived CDR1 and CDR2 are LGHNA and YNFKEQ. The CDR3 totals 16 residues. CDR3 loop: CASSPSGGGDYNEQFF.

V gene TRBV5-1 combines with J gene TRBJ2-2. Germline assignment: CDR1 SGHRS and CDR2 YFSETQ. There are 14 residues in the CDR3. The CDR3 protein is CASSLNSLSGELFF.

The J gene is TRBJ2-3, the V gene TRBV5-1. The CDR3 contains 15 residues. Germline V gene data show CDR1 as SGHRS and CDR2 as YFSETQ. CDR3 protein: CASSLAGTSGDTQYF.

The chain uses TRBV4-1 and TRBJ2-3; TCRdb's D call, TRBD2, is unchecked because there is no DNA. The CDR3 totals 20 residues. CDR1 and CDR2 (germline): MGHRA, YSYEKL. The CDR3 sequence: CASSQDRVSGRIPSTDTQYF.

This chain connects TRBV27 to TRBJ2-7; TCRdb selects TRBD2, and the lack of DNA leaves this call unchecked. The CDR3 totals 15 residues. CDR1 is MNHEY, CDR2 SMNVEV, per germline (reference sequence). The CDR3 loop is CASSFGLVDGYEQYF.

The rearrangement uses TRBV7-2 and TRBJ1-2; the D gene TCRdb calls, TRBD1, cannot be checked with no DNA. The V gene's germline CDR1 is SGHTA and CDR2 FQGNSA. This CDR3 has 13 residues. CDR3 residues: CASSFGGRDGYTF.

The V and J genes are TRBV5-6 and TRBJ2-7; TCRdb's D gene call, TRBD2, goes unchecked for lack of DNA. The CDR3 has 20 residues. Germline lookup yields CDR1 SGHDT and CDR2 YYEEEE. The CDR3 loop is CASSGDYGPGTSGSSYEQYF.

The chain employs TRBV20-1 and TRBJ2-1; checking the TCRdb D call of TRBD2 is not possible without DNA. Germline-derived CDR1 and CDR2 are DFQATT and SNEGSKA (reference sequence). The CDR3 totals 17 residues. CDR3 sequence: CSARATLAGGPFNEQFF.

The genes are TRBV5-6 and TRBJ2-2; TCRdb selects TRBD1, and the lack of DNA leaves this call unchecked. The germline gives CDR1 SGHDT, CDR2 YYEEEE. The CDR3 covers 17 residues. Here the CDR3 reads CASSLRRQASNTGELFF.

The chain is built from TRBV20-1 and TRBJ2-7; with no DNA, the TCRdb D assignment of TRBD1 cannot be verified. This CDR3 has 13 residues. Germline lookup yields CDR1 DFQATT and CDR2 SNEGSKA (reference sequence). This CDR3 is CSAHRDRTYEQYF.

The CDR3 here is CASSFQGLDEQFF. The chain is built from TRBV5-6 and TRBJ2-1; TCRdb's D call, TRBD1, is unchecked because there is no DNA. This CDR3 region has 13 residues. The germline gives CDR1 SGHDT, CDR2 YYEEEE.

J is TRBJ1-2 and V is TRBV5-6. The CDR3 runs to 13 residues. The germline V gene encodes CDR1 SGHDT and CDR2 YYEEEE. The CDR3 sequence is CASSLLEGHGYTF.

The chain links TRBV3-1 to TRBJ2-3; the D call from TCRdb, TRBD2, cannot be confirmed without DNA. The germline V gene encodes CDR1 LGHDT and CDR2 YNNKEL (reference sequence). This CDR3 contains 17 residues. CDR3 loop: CASSWVSGGTSAGTQYF.

V usage is TRBV12-3 or TRBV12-4 and J usage is TRBJ2-5. The CDR3 has 13 residues. CDR3: CASSQVGTETQYF.

The chain links TRBV5-1 to TRBJ2-2; TCRdb's D call of TRBD1 is untestable without DNA. This CDR3 region has 16 residues. Germline assignment: CDR1 SGHRS and CDR2 YFSETQ. The CDR3 spells CASSLVTGVATGELFF. The complete variable domain, with remaining parts taken from reference TRBV5-1 and TRBJ2-2, reads KAGVTQTPRYLIKTRGQQVTLSCSPISGHRSVSWYQQTPGQGLQFLFEYFSETQRNKGNFPGRFSGRQFSNSRSEMNVSTLELGDSALYLCASSLVTGVATGELFFGEGSRLTVL.